This TCR beta chain is from a study of monozygotic twins with cystic fibrosis. Across the study: Approximately 2.8 micrograms of fragmented DNA underwent about 15 PCR cycles for library preparation.

Overall study findings and caveats: Clonality was generally low (median approximately 0.0094), higher in the most severe patients. Monozygotic CF twins shared more identical nucleotide clonotypes than unrelated patients. V usage most resembled the co-twin in 13 of 16 pairs.

The CDR3 has 13 amino acids. Germline assignment: CDR1 SGHNT and CDR2 YYREEE (reference sequence). V lost 2 bases, J lost 4 bases, and 4 bases lay in between. Some clones are missing from TCRdb's copy, which holds only in-frame ones; the method was immunoSEQ multiplex PCR. The profile shows fewer than 20,000 clones, about 96% of them singletons. On this clone itself: What it binds is not known.

The chain is built from TRBV5-4 and TRBJ1-6; no firm D call. The sequenced sample consisted of blood. The TCR originated in a girl aged 2 to 10 with cystic fibrosis. DNA for the CDR3: TGTGCCAGCAGCTTCGGATATAATTCACCCCTCCACTTT. Protein product: CASSFGYNSPLHF.